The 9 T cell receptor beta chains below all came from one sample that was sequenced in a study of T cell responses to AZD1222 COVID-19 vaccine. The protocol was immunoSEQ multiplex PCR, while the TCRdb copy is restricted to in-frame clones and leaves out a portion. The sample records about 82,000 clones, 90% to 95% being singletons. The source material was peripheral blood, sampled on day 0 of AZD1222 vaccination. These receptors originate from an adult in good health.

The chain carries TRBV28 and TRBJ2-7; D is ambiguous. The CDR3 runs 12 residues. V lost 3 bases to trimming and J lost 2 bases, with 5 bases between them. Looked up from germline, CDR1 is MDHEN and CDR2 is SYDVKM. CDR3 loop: CASSLNPYEQYF. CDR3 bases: TGTGCCAGCAGTTTGAACCCCTACGAGCAGTACTTC.

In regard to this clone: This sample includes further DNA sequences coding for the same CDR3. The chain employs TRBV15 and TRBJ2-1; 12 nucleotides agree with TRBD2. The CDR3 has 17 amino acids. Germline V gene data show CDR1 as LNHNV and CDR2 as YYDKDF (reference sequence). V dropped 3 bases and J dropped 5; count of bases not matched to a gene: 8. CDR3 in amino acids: CATSRGRLAGANNEQFF. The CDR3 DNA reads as TGTGCCACCAGCAGGGGAAGACTAGCGGGGGCTAACAATGAGCAGTTCTTC.

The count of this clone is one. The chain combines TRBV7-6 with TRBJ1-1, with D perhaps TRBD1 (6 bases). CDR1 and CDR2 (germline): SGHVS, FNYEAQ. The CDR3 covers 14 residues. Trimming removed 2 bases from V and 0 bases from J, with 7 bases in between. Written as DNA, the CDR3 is TGTGCCAGCAGCTTAACAGGGATGAACACTGAAGCTTTCTTT. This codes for CASSLTGMNTEAFF.

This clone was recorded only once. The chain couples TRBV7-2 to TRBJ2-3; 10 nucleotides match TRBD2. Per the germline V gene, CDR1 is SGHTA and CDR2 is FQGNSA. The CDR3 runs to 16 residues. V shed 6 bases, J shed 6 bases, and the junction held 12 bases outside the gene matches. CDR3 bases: TGTGCCAGCAGATCGTTAGCGGGGGGCCGGGCGGATACGCAGTATTTT. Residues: CASRSLAGGRADTQYF. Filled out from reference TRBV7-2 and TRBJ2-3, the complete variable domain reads GAGVSQSPSNKVTEKGKDVELRCDPISGHTALYWYRQSLGQGLEFLIYFQGNSAPDKSGLPSDRFSAERTGGSVSTLTIQRTQQEDSAVYLCASRSLAGGRADTQYFGPGTRLTVL.

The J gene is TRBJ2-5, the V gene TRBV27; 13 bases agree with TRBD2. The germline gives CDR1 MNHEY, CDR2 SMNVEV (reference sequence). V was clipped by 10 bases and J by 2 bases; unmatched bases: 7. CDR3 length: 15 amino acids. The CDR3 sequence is CATPGLAGFQETQYF. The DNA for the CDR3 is TGTGCCACCCCGGGACTAGCGGGATTTCAAGAGACCCAGTACTTC.

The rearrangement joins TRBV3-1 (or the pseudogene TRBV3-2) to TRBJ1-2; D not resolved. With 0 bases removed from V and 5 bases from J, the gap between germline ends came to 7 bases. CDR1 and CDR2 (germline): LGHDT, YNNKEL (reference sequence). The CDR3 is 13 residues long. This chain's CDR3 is CASSQDPGYGYTF. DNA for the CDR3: TGTGCCAGCAGCCAAGATCCCGGGTATGGCTACACCTTC.

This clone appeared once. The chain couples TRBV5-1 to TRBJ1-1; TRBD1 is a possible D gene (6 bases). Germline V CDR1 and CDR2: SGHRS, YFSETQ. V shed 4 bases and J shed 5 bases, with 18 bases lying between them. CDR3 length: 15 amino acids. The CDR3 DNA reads TGCGCCAGCAGCCCATACAGGGATGGAATTACTGAAGCTTTCTTT. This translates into CASSPYRDGITEAFF. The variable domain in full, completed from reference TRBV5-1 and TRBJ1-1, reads KAGVTQTPRYLIKTRGQQVTLSCSPISGHRSVSWYQQTPGQGLQFLFEYFSETQRNKGNFPGRFSGRQFSNSRSEMNVSTLELGDSALYLCASSPYRDGITEAFFGQGTRLTVV.

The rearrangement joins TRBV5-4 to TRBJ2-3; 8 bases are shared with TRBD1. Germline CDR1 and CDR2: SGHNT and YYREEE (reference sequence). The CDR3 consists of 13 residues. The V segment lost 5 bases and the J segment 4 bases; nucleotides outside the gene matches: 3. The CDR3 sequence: CASRLQGADTQYF. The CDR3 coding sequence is TGTGCCAGCAGGTTACAGGGGGCAGATACGCAGTATTTT. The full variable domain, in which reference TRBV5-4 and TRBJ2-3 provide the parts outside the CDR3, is ETGVTQSPTHLIKTRGQQVTLRCSSQSGHNTVSWYQQALGQGPQFIFQYYREEENGRGNFPPRFSGLQFPNYSSELNVNALELDDSALYLCASRLQGADTQYFGPGTRLTVL.

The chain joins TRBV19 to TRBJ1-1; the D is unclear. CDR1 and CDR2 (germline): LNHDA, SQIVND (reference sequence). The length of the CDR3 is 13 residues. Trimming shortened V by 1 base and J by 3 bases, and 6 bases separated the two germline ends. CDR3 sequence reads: CASSIGEYTEAFF. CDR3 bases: TGTGCCAGTAGTATAGGGGAGTACACTGAAGCTTTCTTT.